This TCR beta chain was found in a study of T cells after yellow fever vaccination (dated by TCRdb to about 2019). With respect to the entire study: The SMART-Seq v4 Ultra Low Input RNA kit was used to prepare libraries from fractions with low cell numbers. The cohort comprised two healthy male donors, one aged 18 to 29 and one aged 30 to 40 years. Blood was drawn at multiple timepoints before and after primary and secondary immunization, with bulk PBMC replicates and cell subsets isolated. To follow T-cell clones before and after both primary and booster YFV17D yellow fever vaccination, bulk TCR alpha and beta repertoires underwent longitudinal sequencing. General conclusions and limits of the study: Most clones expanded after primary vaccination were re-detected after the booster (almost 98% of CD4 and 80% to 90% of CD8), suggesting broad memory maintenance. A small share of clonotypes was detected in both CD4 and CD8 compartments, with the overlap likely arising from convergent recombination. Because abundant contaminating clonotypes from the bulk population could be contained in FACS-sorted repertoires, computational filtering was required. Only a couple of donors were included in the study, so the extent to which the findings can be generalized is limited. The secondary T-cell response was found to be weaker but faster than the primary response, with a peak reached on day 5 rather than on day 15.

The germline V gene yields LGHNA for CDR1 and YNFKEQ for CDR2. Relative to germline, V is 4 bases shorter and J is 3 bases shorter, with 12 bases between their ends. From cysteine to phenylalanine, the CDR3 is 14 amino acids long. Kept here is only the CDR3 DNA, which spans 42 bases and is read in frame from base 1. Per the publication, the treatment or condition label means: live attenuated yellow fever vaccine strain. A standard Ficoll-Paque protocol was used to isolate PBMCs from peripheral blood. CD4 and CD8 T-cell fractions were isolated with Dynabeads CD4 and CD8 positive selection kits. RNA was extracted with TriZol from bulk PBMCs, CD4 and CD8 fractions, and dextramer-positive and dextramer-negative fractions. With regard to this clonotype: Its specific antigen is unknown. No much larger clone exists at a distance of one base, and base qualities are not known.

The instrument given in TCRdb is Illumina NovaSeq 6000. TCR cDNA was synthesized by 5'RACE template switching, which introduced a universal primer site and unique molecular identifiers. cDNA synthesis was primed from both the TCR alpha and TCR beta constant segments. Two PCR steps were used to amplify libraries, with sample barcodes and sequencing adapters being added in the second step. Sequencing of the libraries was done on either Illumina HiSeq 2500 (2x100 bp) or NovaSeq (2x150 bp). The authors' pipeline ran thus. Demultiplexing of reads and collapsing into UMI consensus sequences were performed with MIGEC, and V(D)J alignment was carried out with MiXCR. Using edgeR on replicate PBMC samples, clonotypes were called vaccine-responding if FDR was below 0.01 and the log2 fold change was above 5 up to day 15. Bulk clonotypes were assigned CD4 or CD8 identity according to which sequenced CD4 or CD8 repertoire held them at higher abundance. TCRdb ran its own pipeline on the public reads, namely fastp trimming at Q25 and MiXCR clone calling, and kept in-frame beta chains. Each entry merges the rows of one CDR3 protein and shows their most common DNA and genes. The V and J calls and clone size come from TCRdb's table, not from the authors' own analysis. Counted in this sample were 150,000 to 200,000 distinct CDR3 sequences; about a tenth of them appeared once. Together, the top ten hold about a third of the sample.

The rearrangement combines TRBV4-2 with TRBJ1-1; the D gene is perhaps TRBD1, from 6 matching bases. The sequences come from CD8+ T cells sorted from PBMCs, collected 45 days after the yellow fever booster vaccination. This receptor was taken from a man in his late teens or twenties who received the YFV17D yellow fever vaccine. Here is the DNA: TGTGCCAGCAGCCCCCGGGGGGCGGACACTGAAGCTTTCTTT. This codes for CASSPRGADTEAFF.